The present T cell receptor beta chain was sequenced within a study of T cell responses to AZD1222 COVID-19 vaccine. Study-wide results and limits: Among spike-specific TCRs, nearly half reportedly target unmutated variant regions. A mostly white British donor set with more females was recruited, and clonal diversity was possibly underestimated.

For this clone: Antigen unknown.

The repertoire was sequenced with immunoSEQ multiplex PCR; TCRdb's copy has only in-frame clones and lacks some. In the table there are 72,000 or so clones, roughly 85% of which are singletons. This clonotype was sampled from an adult in good health. The sample was peripheral blood, taken on day 0 of AZD1222 vaccination.

CDR3 DNA sequence: TGTGCCAGCAGCCAGGGGACAGGACCCTCCTACGAGCAGTACTTC. Its translation: CASSQGTGPSYEQYF. V is TRBV7-9 and J is TRBJ2-7, with 8 bases aligning to TRBD1. The trim removed 5 bases at V and 0 bases at J, leaving 6 bases unmatched. The CDR3 is 15 residues long. In germline, CDR1 is SEHNR, CDR2 FQNEAQ (reference sequence).